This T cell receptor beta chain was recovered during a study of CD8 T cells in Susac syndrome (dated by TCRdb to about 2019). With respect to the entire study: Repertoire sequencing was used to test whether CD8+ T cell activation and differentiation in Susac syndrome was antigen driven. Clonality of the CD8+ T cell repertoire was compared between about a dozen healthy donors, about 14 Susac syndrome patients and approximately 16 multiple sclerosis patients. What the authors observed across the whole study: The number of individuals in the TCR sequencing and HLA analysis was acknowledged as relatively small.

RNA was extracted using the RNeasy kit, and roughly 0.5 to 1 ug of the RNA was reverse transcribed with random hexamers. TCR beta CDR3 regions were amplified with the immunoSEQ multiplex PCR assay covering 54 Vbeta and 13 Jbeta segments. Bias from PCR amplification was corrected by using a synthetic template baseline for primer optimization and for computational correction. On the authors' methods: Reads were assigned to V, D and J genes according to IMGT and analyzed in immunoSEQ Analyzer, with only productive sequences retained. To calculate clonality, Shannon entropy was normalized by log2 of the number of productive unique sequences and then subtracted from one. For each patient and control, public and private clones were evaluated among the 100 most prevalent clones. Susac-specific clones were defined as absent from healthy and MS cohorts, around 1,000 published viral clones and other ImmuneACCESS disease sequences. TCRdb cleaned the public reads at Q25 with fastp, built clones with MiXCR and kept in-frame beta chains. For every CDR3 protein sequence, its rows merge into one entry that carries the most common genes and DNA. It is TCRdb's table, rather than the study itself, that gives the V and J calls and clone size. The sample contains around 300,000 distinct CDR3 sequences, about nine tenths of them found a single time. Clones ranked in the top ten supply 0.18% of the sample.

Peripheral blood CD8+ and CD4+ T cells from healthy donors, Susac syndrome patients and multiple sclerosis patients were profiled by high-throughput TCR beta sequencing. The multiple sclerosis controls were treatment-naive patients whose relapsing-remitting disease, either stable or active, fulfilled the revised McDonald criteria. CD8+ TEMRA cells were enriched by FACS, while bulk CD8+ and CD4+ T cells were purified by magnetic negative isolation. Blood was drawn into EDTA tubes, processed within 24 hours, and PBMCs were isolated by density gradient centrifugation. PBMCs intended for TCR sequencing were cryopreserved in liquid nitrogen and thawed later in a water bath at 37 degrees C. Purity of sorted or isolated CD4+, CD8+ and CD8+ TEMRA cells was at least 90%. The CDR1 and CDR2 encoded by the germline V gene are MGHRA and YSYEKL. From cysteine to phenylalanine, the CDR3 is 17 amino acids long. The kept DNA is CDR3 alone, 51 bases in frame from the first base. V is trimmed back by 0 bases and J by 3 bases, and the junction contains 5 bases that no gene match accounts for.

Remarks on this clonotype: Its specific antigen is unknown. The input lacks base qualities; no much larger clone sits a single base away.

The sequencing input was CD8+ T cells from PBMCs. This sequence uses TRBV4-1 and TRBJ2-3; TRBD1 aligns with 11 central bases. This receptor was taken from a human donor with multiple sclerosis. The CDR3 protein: CASSQEPGQGVTDTQYF. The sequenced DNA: TGCGCCAGCAGCCAAGAGCCGGGACAGGGGGTGACAGATACGCAGTATTTT.